The 30 T cell receptor beta chains below were found in one sample sequenced in a study of CD8 T cells in Susac syndrome. RNA was extracted with the RNeasy kit, and a quantity of roughly 0.45 to 1 ug was reverse transcribed using random hexamers. TCRdb itself ran the immunoSEQ multiplex PCR reads through MiXCR, one entry per CDR3 protein. The top ten clones hold more than 0.15% of a sample with about 300,000 distinct CDR3 sequences, around 89% of them seen once. Sequenced sample: CD8+ T cells from PBMCs. These receptors all come from a human donor with multiple sclerosis.

This rearrangement joins TRBV28 to TRBJ2-7, with D tentatively TRBD1 or TRBD2 (7 bases each). Germline V gene data show CDR1 as MDHEN and CDR2 as SYDVKM. V lost 2 bases and J lost 3, with 20 bases in between. The CDR3 totals 17 residues. CDR3 nucleotides: TGTGCCAGCAGTTTAGGGTGGGAGGGGGGACAGAGCTACGAGCAGTACTTC. Translating it yields CASSLGWEGGQSYEQYF.

V usage is TRBV20-1 and J usage is TRBJ2-2, with TRBD2 identical over 12 bases. CDR1 is DFQATT, CDR2 SNEGSKA, per germline (reference sequence). The V and J ends lost 3 bases and 4 bases, in that order; junction bases with no gene match: 9. The CDR3 loop spans 17 amino acids. The CDR3 DNA reads TGCAGTGCTAGCACTAGCGGGAGGAAGAGCCTCACCGGGGAGCTGTTTTTT. Its protein is CSASTSGRKSLTGELFF.

J is TRBJ1-1 and V is TRBV21-1. TRBV21-1 is annotated as a pseudogene. CDR3 length: 16 residues. CDR3 in amino acids: CASSKVFQGSSSEAFF. DNA for the CDR3: TGTGCCAGCAGCAAAGTATTCCAGGGAAGTAGCTCTGAAGCTTTCTTT.

The rearrangement uses TRBV13 and TRBJ2-4; TRBD2 matches 12 bases. V trimming: 2 bases; J trimming: 6 bases; junction bases outside the gene matches: 5. CDR3 length equals 16 residues. Germline V gene sequence: CDR1 PRHDT, CDR2 FYEKMQ (reference sequence). The CDR3 here is CASSLLAGGKGNIQYF. CDR3 in DNA: TGTGCCAGCAGCTTACTAGCGGGAGGGAAGGGAAACATTCAGTACTTC.

V and J are TRBV6-2 or TRBV6-3 and TRBJ2-1; TRBD2 matches at 9 bases. In germline, CDR1 is MNHEY, CDR2 SVGEGT. V shed 0 bases, J shed 4 bases, and the junction held 1 base outside the gene matches. This CDR3 is 15 amino acids long. CDR3 in DNA: TGTGCCAGCAGTTACTCCCTAGCGGGGTACAATGAGCAGTTCTTC. This encodes CASSYSLAGYNEQFF.

This sequence joins TRBV30 and TRBJ2-7; 9 positions match TRBD2. There are 14 residues in the CDR3. The V and J ends lost 4 bases and 7 bases, in that order; junction bases with no gene match: 11. CDR1 is GTSNPN, CDR2 SVGIG, per germline (reference sequence). The CDR3 bases are TGTGCCTGGACTGGACTAGCGTCAACAGAGGAGCAGTACTTC. This gives the protein CAWTGLASTEEQYF.

The J gene is TRBJ2-7, the V gene TRBV2; no definite D call. The CDR3 runs to 13 residues. V was cut by 7 bases and J by 1 base, with 11 bases left in between. Germline values: CDR1 SNHLY, CDR2 FYNNEI. CDR3 DNA sequence: TGTGCCAGCAAAGTCTCCCTGTCCTACGAGCAGTACTTC. Translation: CASKVSLSYEQYF.

The V gene is TRBV7-9, the J gene TRBJ2-4; 7 nucleotides line up with TRBD2. The germline V gene encodes CDR1 SEHNR and CDR2 FQNEAQ (reference sequence). The trim removed 6 bases at V and 0 bases at J, leaving 8 bases unmatched. The CDR3 totals 16 residues. The CDR3 DNA sequence: TGTGCCAGCAGTCGTGAAGCGGGACTAGCCAAAAACATTCAGTACTTC. Amino acid sequence: CASSREAGLAKNIQYF.

The genes are TRBV2 and TRBJ1-1; D unclear. Germline V gene sequence: CDR1 SNHLY, CDR2 FYNNEI. The CDR3 is 14 amino acids. V gave up 7 bases and J gave up 4 bases, with 16 bases separating them. The CDR3: CASIPVRSGTEAFF. The CDR3 DNA sequence: TGTGCCAGCATTCCAGTCCGTTCCGGCACTGAAGCTTTCTTT.

The CDR3 sequence is CARGAGDSDTQYF. The CDR3 DNA sequence: TGTGCCAGGGGAGCGGGAGACTCAGATACGCAGTATTTT. This chain joins TRBV10-3 and TRBJ2-3; 8 bases match TRBD2. After removal of 10 bases from V and 4 bases from J, the junction contained 7 bases not matched to a gene. This CDR3 is built from 13 residues. Per the germline V gene, CDR1 is ENHRY and CDR2 is SYGVKD.

V is TRBV29-1 and J is TRBJ2-2, with a tentative D call TRBD2 (6 bases). Deletions cut 6 bases from V and 5 bases from J, with 13 bases between. From germline, CDR1 is SQVTM and CDR2 ANQGSEA. The CDR3 extends over 13 amino acids. DNA for the CDR3: TGCAGCGTGGCCTCGGGGAGGACCGGGGAGCTGTTTTTT. Translation: CSVASGRTGELFF.

The rearrangement joins TRBV14 to TRBJ2-1; D not resolved. From germline, CDR1 is SGHDN and CDR2 FVKESK. The CDR3 loop spans 19 amino acids. V was clipped by 1 base and J by 0 bases, with 19 bases between them. The chain's CDR3 is CASSQALILDISSYNEQFF. For the CDR3, the DNA is TGTGCCAGCAGCCAAGCTTTGATTCTAGATATCAGCTCCTACAATGAGCAGTTCTTC.

The chain joins TRBV9 to TRBJ1-3; the match to TRBD1 covers 10 bases. The V segment lost 5 bases and the J segment 4 bases; nucleotides outside the gene matches: 6. CDR3 size: 15 residues. The germline V gene has CDR1 SGDLS and CDR2 YYNGEE. The CDR3 DNA is TGTGCCAGCAGAGGGACAGGGGAGCCGGGAAACACCATATATTTT. Amino acid sequence: CASRGTGEPGNTIYF.

V gene TRBV3-1 combines with J gene TRBJ2-7; 11 nucleotides agree with TRBD1. Looked up from germline, CDR1 is LGHDT and CDR2 is YNNKEL (reference sequence). The CDR3 has 18 residues. Trimming took 4 bases from V and 0 from J; bases not matched to a gene: 11. CDR3 nucleotide sequence: TGTGCCAGCAGCCCGGACAGGGGGCGCGTCCTCGTCTCCTACGAGCAGTACTTC. Translating it yields CASSPDRGRVLVSYEQYF.

The rearrangement uses TRBV27 and TRBJ2-1, with TRBD2 identical over 12 bases. This CDR3 spans 18 amino acids. CDR1 and CDR2 from the germline V gene are MNHEY and SMNVEV (reference sequence). Trimming cost V 3 bases and J 0 bases; bases outside gene matches: 6. The CDR3 DNA follows: TGTGCCAGCAGTTTCTGGCTAGCGGGGGGGATCTCCTACAATGAGCAGTTCTTC. Protein: CASSFWLAGGISYNEQFF.

The chain links TRBV4-3 to TRBJ2-2, with a weak D call TRBD2 (6 bases). There are 17 residues in the CDR3. V shed 0 bases and J shed 3 bases, with 14 bases lying between them. CDR1 and CDR2 (germline): LGHNA, YSLEER. The DNA of the CDR3 is TGCGCCAGCAGCCAAGATGGCCAGGGAGGCGACACCGGGGAGCTGTTTTTT. This codes for CASSQDGQGGDTGELFF.

V and J are TRBV12-3 or TRBV12-4 and TRBJ1-2; D perhaps matches TRBD1 (5 bases). Deletions cut 3 bases from V and 4 bases from J, with 12 bases between. The CDR3 length is 14 residues. CDR3 in amino acids: CASSFSTAFYGYTF. The CDR3 DNA follows: TGTGCCAGCAGTTTCTCGACAGCGTTCTATGGCTACACCTTC.

The CDR3 sequence: CASSLGLAGAPGHNEQFF. CDR3 bases: TGTGCCAGCAGCCTCGGACTAGCGGGGGCCCCTGGCCACAATGAGCAGTTCTTC. The chain combines TRBV5-4 with TRBJ2-1, with 13 bases fitting TRBD2. V trimming: 4 bases; J trimming: 5 bases; junction bases outside the gene matches: 12. Per the germline V gene, CDR1 is SGHNT and CDR2 is YYREEE (reference sequence). This CDR3 comprises 18 residues.

This chain uses TRBV6-1 with TRBJ2-7; D is perhaps TRBD1 (6 bases). Germline loops: CDR1 MNHNS, CDR2 SASEGT. CDR3 size: 15 residues. Trimming took off 1 base at V and 3 bases at J, with 13 bases between the two ends. In nucleotides, the CDR3 is TGTGCCAGCAGTGAAGGTCGAGAGGGGGACTACGAGCAGTACTTC. Its translation: CASSEGREGDYEQYF.

CDR3 in amino acids: CASGPSGISAYNEQFF. The DNA of the CDR3 is TGTGCCAGCGGCCCTAGCGGGATTTCGGCCTACAATGAGCAGTTCTTC. The chain recombines TRBV7-9 with TRBJ2-1; 9 positions match TRBD2. Germline-derived CDR1 and CDR2 are SEHNR and FQNEAQ (reference sequence). The CDR3 runs to 16 residues. After removal of 8 bases from V and 2 bases from J, the junction contained 10 bases not matched to a gene.

This clonotype showed up just once. The CDR3 loop reads CARHQALNAAQHF. The CDR3 nucleotides read TGCGCCCGCCACCAGGCCCTTAACGCAGCCCAGCATTTT. This rearrangement joins TRBV4-3 to TRBJ1-5, with no clear D. Germline V gene data show CDR1 as LGHNA and CDR2 as YSLEER. Trimming removed 11 bases at V and 11 bases at J, with 22 bases between. This CDR3 has 13 amino acids.

This chain uses TRBV11-2 with TRBJ2-7, with D perhaps TRBD1 (5 bases). Germline V gene lookup returns CDR1 SGHAT and CDR2 FQNNGV. Trimming took off 5 bases at V and 3 bases at J, with 14 bases between the two ends. The CDR3 is 14 residues long. As DNA, the CDR3 is TGTGCCAGCAGCCCCAGTTGGGGCAACTACGAGCAGTACTTC. Translated, it gives CASSPSWGNYEQYF.

This CDR3 is CASRLYNEQFF. CDR3 DNA: TGTGCCAGCCGATTATACAATGAGCAGTTCTTC. V is TRBV7-9 and J is TRBJ2-1; no firm D call. The germline gives CDR1 SEHNR, CDR2 FQNEAQ (reference sequence). Trimming pared 8 bases from V and 4 bases from J, leaving 6 bases between. The CDR3 spans 11 residues.

The chain combines TRBV14 with TRBJ1-6; D not resolved. The length of the CDR3 is 14 residues. Germline V lookup: CDR1 SGHDN, CDR2 FVKESK. V was pared by 0 bases and J by 11 bases, with 11 bases between. The CDR3 is CASSQDAGFAPLHF. The CDR3 DNA sequence: TGTGCCAGCAGCCAAGATGCAGGATTTGCACCCCTCCACTTT. Full variable domain (remainder filled in from reference TRBV14 and TRBJ1-6): EAGVTQFPSHSVIEKGQTVTLRCDPISGHDNLYWYRRVMGKEIKFLLHFVKESKQDESGMPNNRFLAERTGGTYSTLKVQPAELEDSGVYFCASSQDAGFAPLHFGNGTRLTVT.

This sequence joins TRBV5-6 and TRBJ2-2, with 7 positions matching TRBD2. Per the germline V gene, CDR1 is SGHDT and CDR2 is YYEEEE. This CDR3 is built from 16 residues. The junction had 4 bases not matched to a gene; V was cut back by 1 base and J by 1 base. The DNA for the CDR3 is TGTGCCAGCAGCTTGATACTAGCGAAGAACACCGGGGAGCTGTTTTTT. This encodes CASSLILAKNTGELFF. The full variable domain, its missing parts supplied by reference TRBV5-6 and TRBJ2-2, is DAGVTQSPTHLIKTRGQQVTLRCSPKSGHDTVSWYQQALGQGPQFIFQYYEEEERQRGNFPDRFSGHQFPNYSSELNVNALLLGDSALYLCASSLILAKNTGELFFGEGSRLTVL.

The V and J genes are TRBV12-3 or TRBV12-4 and TRBJ2-3; no firm D call. The germline V and J ends were trimmed by 7 bases and 5 bases, with 13 bases remaining between them. This CDR3 comprises 13 residues. CDR3 residues: CASTALMLDTQYF. CDR3 coding DNA: TGTGCCAGCACTGCTCTTATGTTAGATACGCAGTATTTT.

The chain couples TRBV20-1 to TRBJ2-3; 7 positions agree with TRBD2. This CDR3 comprises 14 residues. The ends lost 6 bases at V and 2 bases at J; junction bases unmatched: 8. CDR1 DFQATT and CDR2 SNEGSKA come from the germline V gene (reference sequence). In nucleotides, the CDR3 is TGCAGTGCAAGCGGGGTTTTCTACACAGATACGCAGTATTTT. Translating it yields CSASGVFYTDTQYF.

The chain combines TRBV20-1 with TRBJ2-7; D is perhaps TRBD1 or TRBD2 (6 bases each). CDR1 is DFQATT, CDR2 SNEGSKA, per germline (reference sequence). The germline V and J ends were trimmed by 1 base and 2 bases, with 12 bases remaining between them. The CDR3 length is 14 residues. DNA of the CDR3: TGCAGTGCTAGAGCTAAGGGGGGACCCTACGAGCAGTACTTC. Translation gives CSARAKGGPYEQYF.

This chain uses TRBV7-9 with TRBJ1-4, with D unclear. From germline, CDR1 is SEHNR and CDR2 FQNEAQ (reference sequence). V was cut by 8 bases and J by 2 bases, with 12 bases left in between. This CDR3 region has 14 residues. The CDR3 DNA reads as TGTGCCAGCGGGCCCGGGCTGACTAATGAAAAACTGTTTTTT. It translates to CASGPGLTNEKLFF.

The chain is built from TRBV7-9 and TRBJ2-1; D not resolved. V shed 5 bases and J shed 10 bases, with 21 bases lying between them. In germline, CDR1 is SEHNR, CDR2 FQNEAQ (reference sequence). This CDR3 comprises 15 residues. Here the CDR3 DNA reads TGTGCCAGCAGCGCCCCGACAAAAGGCACCCCGGAGCAGTTCTTC. It is translated as CASSAPTKGTPEQFF.